The 14 T cell receptor beta chains reported below all come from one sample, sequenced in a study of T-cell memory formation after mild COVID-19. TCRdb passed the 5' RACE reads through MiXCR, listing each CDR3 protein once. This table holds a few hundred thousand distinct CDR3 sequences, roughly 15% found once. Sequencing used PBMCs or a T cell subset sorted from them (not recorded which). All receptors come from a man between 18 and 29 years old who had mild COVID-19 (a few samples of this study predate the infection). Cell type and time point are not known.

The chain carries TRBV24-1 and TRBJ2-2, with D unclear. Germline V gene data show CDR1 as KGHDR and CDR2 as SFDVKD. CDR3 length equals 14 residues. The germline V and J ends were trimmed by 1 base and 5 bases, with 7 bases remaining between them. The CDR3 spells CATSDFRETGELFF. In nucleotides, the CDR3 is TGTGCCACCAGTGATTTCAGAGAAACCGGGGAGCTGTTTTTT.

The sample holds a few counts of this clonotype. The rearrangement joins TRBV7-9 to TRBJ1-1, with D possibly being TRBD1 (6 bases). This CDR3 has 16 residues. V lost 5 bases and J 2 bases, leaving 18 bases between the germline ends. Germline CDR1 SEHNR, CDR2 FQNEAQ (reference sequence). The CDR3, as DNA: TGTGCCAGCAGCCAAGTGGGGACAAACTCAAACACTGAAGCTTTCTTT. Its translation: CASSQVGTNSNTEAFF.

The chain employs TRBV12-3 or TRBV12-4 and TRBJ1-1, with a weak D call TRBD1 (6 bases). V gave up 7 bases and J gave up 0 bases, with 15 bases separating them. This CDR3 has 15 amino acids. The DNA of the CDR3 is TGTGCCAGCAAGGTCAGGGGCGCGGTGAACACTGAAGCTTTCTTT. Its protein product is CASKVRGAVNTEAFF.

The genes are TRBV28 and TRBJ2-7; TRBD1 matches at 8 bases. Trimming at V came to 2 bases and at J to 7 bases, leaving 7 bases not matched to a gene. CDR1 is MDHEN, CDR2 SYDVKM, per germline. The CDR3 runs to 14 residues. The DNA for the CDR3 is TGTGCCAGCAGTTTAGTAGGACAGGGCGGGGAGCAGTACGTC. Amino acids: CASSLVGQGGEQYV.

The chain has TRBV2 and TRBJ2-1; 8 bases match TRBD2. This CDR3 is 14 amino acids long. V was clipped by 0 bases and J by 11 bases; unmatched bases: 6. Per the germline V gene, CDR1 is SNHLY and CDR2 is FYNNEI. The CDR3 DNA reads as TGTGCCAGCAGTGAAGCGCTGACTAGCGTTCAGCAGTTCTTC. Its protein product is CASSEALTSVQQFF.

This chain joins TRBV9 and TRBJ1-1, with 7 bases lining up with TRBD1. The germline V gene has CDR1 SGDLS and CDR2 YYNGEE. Unmatched junction bases numbered 5, after V lost 0 bases and J lost 3 bases. There are 15 residues in the CDR3. CDR3 sequence reads: CASSVGPRGDTEAFF. The CDR3 coding sequence is TGTGCCAGCAGCGTAGGCCCCAGGGGGGACACTGAAGCTTTCTTT.

The rearrangement uses TRBV12-3 or TRBV12-4 and TRBJ1-5; D is ambiguous. This CDR3 comprises 15 residues. Trimming removed 2 bases from V and 2 bases from J, with 10 bases in between. The CDR3: CASSLRVRGNQPQHF. The CDR3 bases are TGTGCCAGCAGTTTAAGGGTCAGAGGCAATCAGCCCCAGCATTTT.

The rearrangement links TRBV7-8 to TRBJ2-7, with 7 bases lining up with TRBD2. Germline loops: CDR1 SGHVS, CDR2 FQNEAQ. CDR3 length equals 14 residues. J gave up 6 bases and V 4 bases, and 9 bases lay outside the gene matches. The CDR3 loop is CASSSGRLAGEQYF. CDR3 coding DNA: TGTGCCAGCAGCTCTGGGAGACTAGCTGGCGAGCAGTACTTC.

This clonotype was detected a few times. This chain uses TRBV6-5 with TRBJ2-2, with D possibly being TRBD2 (5 bases). V was cut by 0 bases and J by 4 bases, with 27 bases left in between. The CDR3 totals 21 residues. CDR1 MNHEY and CDR2 SVGAGI come from the germline V gene. The CDR3 region has the DNA TGTGCCAGCAGTTACTCAAAAGCAGTTCTCAGGACTGATCGTGGCACCGGGGAGCTGTTTTTT. It yields the protein CASSYSKAVLRTDRGTGELFF.

The chain carries TRBV7-7 and TRBJ2-1; no clear D. Germline CDR1 and CDR2: SSHAT and FNYEAQ (reference sequence). Trimming cost V 1 base and J 10 bases, with 14 bases left between them. CDR3 length equals 14 residues. The CDR3 sequence is CASSLDPSLGEQFF. CDR3 in DNA: TGTGCCAGCAGCTTAGATCCCTCTCTGGGCGAGCAGTTCTTC.

This chain joins TRBV6-5 and TRBJ2-3, with a possible D match to TRBD2 (5 bases). Germline lookup yields CDR1 MNHEY and CDR2 SVGAGI. The CDR3 has 13 residues. Trimming pared 5 bases from V and 12 bases from J, leaving 18 bases between. The CDR3 nucleotides are TGTGCCAGCAGTGCCTCCCCGGACGGGATCCAGTATTTT. Protein product: CASSASPDGIQYF.

J is TRBJ1-6 and V is TRBV19, with no clear D. The CDR3 extends over 14 amino acids. Germline lookup yields CDR1 LNHDA and CDR2 SQIVND (reference sequence). Trimming took 1 base from V and 8 from J, leaving 9 bases between them. CDR3 sequence (DNA): TGTGCCAGTAGTATAGGCATCATAGATTCACCCCTCCACTTT. Protein: CASSIGIIDSPLHF. Supplemented by reference TRBV19 and TRBJ1-6, the full variable domain reads DGGITQSPKYLFRKEGQNVTLSCEQNLNHDAMYWYRQDPGQGLRLIYYSQIVNDFQKGDIAEGYSVSREKKESFPLTVTSAQKNPTAFYLCASSIGIIDSPLHFGNGTRLTVT.

This clonotype has a handful of counts. The V call is TRBV20-1, the J call TRBJ1-1, with unresolved D. This CDR3 is built from 11 residues. Germline CDR1 is DFQATT and CDR2 is SNEGSKA (reference sequence). Trimming took off 3 bases at V and 2 bases at J, with 4 bases between the two ends. The CDR3 DNA sequence: TGCAGTGCTAGGGTCAACACTGAAGCTTTCTTT. Protein product: CSARVNTEAFF.

V is TRBV5-4 and J is TRBJ2-5; 7 bases are a match to TRBD2. Unmatched junction bases numbered 4, after V lost 0 bases and J lost 5 bases. This CDR3 region has 14 residues. Germline CDR1 is SGHNT and CDR2 is YYREEE (reference sequence). CDR3 DNA: TGTGCCAGCAGCTTGGTCGGGGAGGGGGAGACCCAGTACTTC. Its protein product is CASSLVGEGETQYF.